A single sample gave rise to the 25 T cell receptor beta chains below, sequenced in a study of radiotherapy plus CTLA-4 blockade in lung cancer. Method: immunoSEQ multiplex PCR; TCRdb's copy keeps in-frame clones and lacks some. The sample lists tens of thousands of clones; roughly 77% were seen once. Sequencing was performed on peripheral blood, taken from a patient treated with radiotherapy plus ipilimumab. The receptors were gathered from a human donor with non-small cell lung cancer whose response to radiotherapy plus ipilimumab could not be evaluated.

V and J are TRBV27 and TRBJ1-6; 8 nucleotides match TRBD1. The CDR3 length is 14 residues. CDR1 is MNHEY, CDR2 SMNVEV, per germline (reference sequence). The V and J ends lost 4 bases and 10 bases, in that order; junction bases with no gene match: 6. CDR3 protein: CASSSGGANSPLHF. CDR3 nucleotide sequence: TGTGCCAGCAGTTCAGGGGGCGCGAACTCACCCCTCCACTTT.

The chain employs TRBV5-3 and TRBJ2-2; TRBD2 matches at 13 bases. TRBV5-3 is sorted into the ORF group, with uncertain function. V shed 5 bases, J shed 2 bases, and the junction held 6 bases outside the gene matches. The CDR3 loop spans 17 amino acids. The CDR3 nucleotides are TGTGCCAGAAGTATGACTAGCGGGGGGACCAACACCGGGGAGCTGTTTTTT. Translating gives CARSMTSGGTNTGELFF.

V and J are TRBV7-2 and TRBJ2-1, with a tentative D call TRBD2 (5 bases). Between the trimmed V and J ends, which lost 3 bases and 4 bases, there was a span of 13 bases. There are 15 residues in the CDR3. Germline V CDR1 and CDR2: SGHTA, FQGNSA. The CDR3 is CASSFRTGTYNEQFF. Here the CDR3 DNA reads TGTGCCAGCAGCTTCAGGACTGGTACTTACAATGAGCAGTTCTTC.

The sample holds a few counts of this clone. The gene calls are TRBV11-3 and TRBJ2-2; TRBD1 agrees at 9 bases. The CDR3 runs 14 residues. Germline V lookup: CDR1 SGHNT, CDR2 YENEEA. The ends lost 8 bases at V and 7 bases at J; junction bases unmatched: 8. The chain's CDR3 is CASQGQGRGGELFF. The CDR3 bases are TGTGCCAGCCAGGGACAGGGTCGTGGCGGGGAGCTGTTTTTT.

The V call is TRBV27, the J call TRBJ2-3; D is possibly TRBD2 (6 bases). This CDR3 region has 16 residues. V was pared by 1 base and J by 2 bases, with 13 bases between. Germline CDR1 is MNHEY and CDR2 is SMNVEV (reference sequence). The CDR3: CASSLYIADVTDTQYF. The CDR3 DNA reads as TGTGCCAGCAGTTTATATATAGCGGATGTCACAGATACGCAGTATTTT.

The V call is TRBV6-5, the J call TRBJ2-7; 7 bases fit TRBD1. Germline trimming cut 5 bases from V and 2 bases from J; bases unmatched to any gene: 6. Germline CDR1 is MNHEY and CDR2 is SVGAGI. This CDR3 region has 14 residues. CDR3 amino acids: CASSRYRGPYEQYF. The DNA of the CDR3 is TGTGCCAGCAGTCGCTACAGGGGTCCCTACGAGCAGTACTTC.

The chain joins TRBV4-2 to TRBJ2-5, with D tentatively TRBD1 (5 bases). Trimming took off 2 bases at V and 1 base at J, with 14 bases between the two ends. CDR1 and CDR2 (germline): LGHNA, YNFKEQ. This CDR3 spans 16 amino acids. DNA of the CDR3: TGTGCCAGCAGCCAAACCACCGGTAGGGGCCAAGAGACCCAGTACTTC. It translates to CASSQTTGRGQETQYF.

The chain has TRBV7-6 and TRBJ1-2; no clear D. There are 15 residues in the CDR3. V was pared by 1 base and J by 9 bases, with 18 bases between. Germline loops: CDR1 SGHVS, CDR2 FNYEAQ. This chain's CDR3 is CASSLDGYGNPRYTF. The CDR3, as DNA: TGTGCCAGCAGCTTAGACGGATACGGGAATCCGCGCTACACCTTC.

This clone was counted only a few times. The J gene is TRBJ2-1, the V gene TRBV7-6, with D maybe TRBD1 (6 bases). The CDR3 totals 16 residues. V was shortened by 1 base and J by 1 base, with 11 bases between the two germline ends. Germline values: CDR1 SGHVS, CDR2 FNYEAQ. DNA of the CDR3: TGTGCCAGCAGCTTAGAACTAGGGGGATCCTACAATGAGCAGTTCTTC. Translating it yields CASSLELGGSYNEQFF.

The table lists this clone with a few counts. This rearrangement joins TRBV5-4 to TRBJ1-4, with D possibly being TRBD1 (5 bases). Germline CDR1 reads SGHNT; CDR2 reads YYREEE (reference sequence). V gave up 2 bases and J gave up 1 base, with 9 bases separating them. The CDR3 spans 15 residues. CDR3 protein: CASSFQGGTNEKLFF. CDR3 sequence (DNA): TGTGCCAGCAGCTTTCAGGGAGGAACTAATGAAAAACTGTTTTTT. Supplemented by reference TRBV5-4 and TRBJ1-4, the full variable domain reads ETGVTQSPTHLIKTRGQQVTLRCSSQSGHNTVSWYQQALGQGPQFIFQYYREEENGRGNFPPRFSGLQFPNYSSELNVNALELDDSALYLCASSFQGGTNEKLFFGSGTQLSVL.

This chain uses TRBV2 with TRBJ2-7; 10 bases line up with TRBD2. Germline V gene sequence: CDR1 SNHLY, CDR2 FYNNEI. The length of the CDR3 is 14 residues. V shed 5 bases and J 3 bases; nucleotides not matched to a gene: 4. CDR3 in DNA: TGTGCCAGCAGTCGACTAGCGGGCAGCTACGAGCAGTACTTC. It specifies CASSRLAGSYEQYF.

The J gene is TRBJ2-2, the V gene TRBV7-9, with 8 bases fitting TRBD1. CDR3 length: 15 residues. V shed 6 bases and J 3 bases; nucleotides not matched to a gene: 6. From germline, CDR1 is SEHNR and CDR2 FQNEAQ (reference sequence). CDR3 residues: CASRYGTGDTGELFF. In DNA form, the CDR3 reads TGTGCCAGCAGGTACGGGACAGGAGACACCGGGGAGCTGTTTTTT.

The rearrangement joins TRBV4-2 to TRBJ2-5, with 11 bases that match TRBD2. From germline, CDR1 is LGHNA and CDR2 YNFKEQ. V lost 0 bases to trimming and J lost 2 bases; unmatched junction nucleotides: 5. The CDR3 consists of 17 residues. The CDR3 is CASSQEPWTSGQETQYF. In nucleotides, the CDR3 is TGTGCCAGCAGCCAAGAGCCTTGGACTAGCGGGCAAGAGACCCAGTACTTC.

The rearrangement uses TRBV9 and TRBJ1-4, with D maybe TRBD1 (5 bases). Trimming took 0 bases from V and 10 from J, leaving 10 bases between them. The CDR3 extends over 13 amino acids. Germline V gene lookup returns CDR1 SGDLS and CDR2 YYNGEE. CDR3 in amino acids: CASSVEGVSKLFF. The DNA of the CDR3 is TGTGCCAGCAGCGTAGAAGGGGTGTCAAAACTGTTTTTT.

The chain joins TRBV27 to TRBJ2-7; possible D gene TRBD2, 5 bases. The CDR3 runs 13 residues. Germline assignment: CDR1 MNHEY and CDR2 SMNVEV (reference sequence). Trimming left V 1 base short and J 8 bases short, with 12 bases between. The CDR3 region has the DNA TGTGCCAGCAGTTTATTGTACGGGGTTAAGCAGTACTTC. This gives the protein CASSLLYGVKQYF.

This clone came up a few times. CDR3 sequence (DNA): TGCGCCAGCAGCCAAGATTGGTCGGATCAGCCCCAGCATTTT. This gives the protein CASSQDWSDQPQHF. The chain joins TRBV4-3 to TRBJ1-5; D ambiguous. Trimming left V 0 bases short and J 5 bases short, with 8 bases between. The germline CDR1 and CDR2 sequences are LGHNA and YSLEER. CDR3 length: 14 amino acids.

V and J are TRBV7-2 and TRBJ2-1; 7 bases match TRBD2. The CDR3 extends over 11 amino acids. V lost 5 bases to trimming and J lost 12 bases; unmatched junction nucleotides: 4. The germline gives CDR1 SGHTA, CDR2 FQGNSA. The CDR3 region is CASSATSAQFF. In DNA, the CDR3 is TGTGCCAGCAGCGCCACTAGCGCGCAGTTCTTC.

The rearrangement joins TRBV7-6 to TRBJ2-5; D unresolved. This CDR3 is built from 14 residues. Trimming removed 2 bases from V and 5 bases from J, with 12 bases in between. Germline CDR1 reads SGHVS; CDR2 reads FNYEAQ. As DNA, the CDR3 is TGTGCCAGCAGCTTATCTGGGCCACGGGAGACCCAGTACTTC. This sequence encodes CASSLSGPRETQYF.

The chain uses TRBV7-2 and TRBJ1-4, with 9 bases aligning to TRBD1. V shed 4 bases and J 7 bases; nucleotides not matched to a gene: 7. Looked up from germline, CDR1 is SGHTA and CDR2 is FQGNSA. The CDR3 has 15 residues. The CDR3 region has the DNA TGTGCCAGCAGCTACCGGGGACAGGGTATTGAAAAACTGTTTTTT. This codes for CASSYRGQGIEKLFF.

The V gene is TRBV14, the J gene TRBJ2-3; TRBD2 matches 7 bases. Trimming removed 0 bases from V and 6 bases from J; junction bases left unmatched: 12. Germline CDR1 reads SGHDN; CDR2 reads FVKESK. This CDR3 has 17 amino acids. CDR3 sequence (DNA): TGTGCCAGCAGCCAAGATCTGACTAGCTTCTGGCCGGATACGCAGTATTTT. Amino acid sequence: CASSQDLTSFWPDTQYF.

This clone has a handful of counts. The chain employs TRBV30 and TRBJ2-6; 7 nucleotides match TRBD2. This CDR3 is 17 amino acids long. Germline loops: CDR1 GTSNPN, CDR2 SVGIG (reference sequence). J was trimmed by 1 base and V by 2 bases; bases with no gene match: 8. Here the CDR3 DNA reads TGTGCCTGGAGTTCAGCGGGACGAACGTCTGGGGCCAACGTCCTGACTTTC. The encoded protein is CAWSSAGRTSGANVLTF. Complete variable domain (other parts from reference TRBV30 and TRBJ2-6): SQTIHQWPATLVQPVGSPLSLECTVEGTSNPNLYWYRQAAGRGLQLLFYSVGIGQISSEVPQNLSASRPQDRQFILSSKKLLLSDSGFYLCAWSSAGRTSGANVLTFGAGSRLTVL.

The chain joins TRBV7-3 to TRBJ2-1, with TRBD1 matching over 8 bases. Trimming at V came to 1 base and at J to 9 bases, leaving 11 bases not matched to a gene. The CDR3 runs 16 residues. Germline V gene sequence: CDR1 SGHTA, CDR2 FQGTGA. The CDR3 DNA is TGTGCCAGCAGCTTAAGAGGAGGGCAGGGGGCAAGTGAGCAGTTCTTC. It codes for CASSLRGGQGASEQFF.

The rearrangement uses TRBV6-5 and TRBJ2-1; D ambiguous. Per the germline V gene, CDR1 is MNHEY and CDR2 is SVGAGI. Trimming left V 4 bases short and J 6 bases short, with 7 bases between. The CDR3 has 12 residues. The CDR3 here is CASSSSRNEQFF. CDR3 in DNA: TGTGCCAGCAGTTCCTCCCGCAATGAGCAGTTCTTC.

The chain is built from TRBV25-1 and TRBJ2-7; no clear D. This CDR3 region has 13 residues. V was cut by 4 bases and J by 5 bases, with 12 bases left in between. Germline V gene sequence: CDR1 MGHDK, CDR2 SYGVNS. Here the CDR3 DNA reads TGTGCCAGCAGTGTGGGCTGGGTCAACGAGCAGTACTTC. Translation gives CASSVGWVNEQYF.

As DNA, the CDR3 is TGTGCCAGCGGCTACCGGACACCCCGGGCGGATGGCTACACCTTC. Protein: CASGYRTPRADGYTF. The chain joins TRBV6-5 to TRBJ1-2; possible D gene TRBD1, 5 bases. Germline V gene lookup returns CDR1 MNHEY and CDR2 SVGAGI. This CDR3 is 15 amino acids long. V was pared by 8 bases and J by 6 bases, with 22 bases between.